Included here is one T cell receptor (beta chain) sequence, with context. This CDR3 region has 15 residues. V lost 5 bases to trimming and J lost 5 bases; unmatched junction nucleotides: 9. In germline, CDR1 is SGHTA, CDR2 FQGTGA. This entry comes from a study of blood T cell repertoires in COVID-19. Original analysis: It was from reference gene primer amplification that nucleated cell counts were estimated. Produced via immunoSEQ multiplex PCR; TCRdb's table is partial and in-frame only. V and J calls and clone size are given by that table; D and trimming were obtained from the DNA. The sample yields roughly 330,000 clones, roughly 90% seen once.

The sequence derives from a woman between 45 and 65 years old with active or convalescent COVID-19. The chain uses TRBV7-3 and TRBJ2-5, with 9 bases identical to TRBD1. Sample: peripheral blood. This CDR3 is CASSPGQGMRETQYF. CDR3 coding DNA: TGTGCCAGCAGCCCGGGACAGGGAATGAGGGAGACCCAGTACTTC.